This T cell receptor (beta chain) was profiled in a study of PD-L1 blockade in urothelial cancer. The wider study: Samples came from 3 weeks, at the second dose, and 6 weeks into treatment.

V shed 6 bases, J shed 0 bases, and the junction held 19 bases outside the gene matches. Germline V gene sequence: CDR1 MNHEY, CDR2 SMNVEV (reference sequence). The CDR3 runs to 20 residues. Time point denoted: peripheral blood 6 weeks after treatment start. Locally advanced or metastatic urothelial carcinoma was diagnosed in the patients. TCRdb keeps only in-frame clones here, not all; method: immunoSEQ multiplex PCR. This table holds about 35,000 clones, roughly 82% found once. This receptor was taken from a man in his forties or fifties with urothelial cancer. V and J are TRBV27 and TRBJ2-7, with TRBD2 matching over 11 bases. The material sequenced was PBMCs, taken around atezolizumab (anti-PD-L1) treatment. For the CDR3, the DNA is TGTGCCAGCAGGGTACTCTTACTAGCGGGAGAACCGGGAAGCTCCTACGAGCAGTACTTC. Protein: CASRVLLLAGEPGSSYEQYF.